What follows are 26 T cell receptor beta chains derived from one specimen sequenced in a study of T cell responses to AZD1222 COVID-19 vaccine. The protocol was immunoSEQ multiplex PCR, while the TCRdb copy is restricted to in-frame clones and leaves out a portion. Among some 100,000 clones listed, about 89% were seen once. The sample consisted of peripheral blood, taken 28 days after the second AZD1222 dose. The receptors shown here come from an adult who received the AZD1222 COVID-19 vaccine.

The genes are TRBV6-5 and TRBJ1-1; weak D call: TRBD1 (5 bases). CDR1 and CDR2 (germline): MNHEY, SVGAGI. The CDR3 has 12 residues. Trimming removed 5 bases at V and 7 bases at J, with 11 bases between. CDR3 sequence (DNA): TGTGCCAGCAGTCCCATCGGGGGTGAAGCTTTCTTT. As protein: CASSPIGGEAFF.

The CDR3 DNA is TGTGCCAGCAGCCTGGGACGCCCGGGGCCTAATCAGCCCCAGCATTTT. Encoded protein: CASSLGRPGPNQPQHF. The chain is built from TRBV7-2 and TRBJ1-5, with D tentatively TRBD1 (5 bases). Trimming took off 5 bases at V and 4 bases at J, with 18 bases between the two ends. This CDR3 has 16 residues. The V gene's germline CDR1 is SGHTA and CDR2 FQGNSA.

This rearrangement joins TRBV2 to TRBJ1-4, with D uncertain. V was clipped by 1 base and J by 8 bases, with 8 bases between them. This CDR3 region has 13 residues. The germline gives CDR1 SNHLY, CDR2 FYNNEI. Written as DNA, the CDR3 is TGTGCCAGCAGTGAAGTGGGTGGGGAAAAACTGTTTTTT. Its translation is CASSEVGGEKLFF.

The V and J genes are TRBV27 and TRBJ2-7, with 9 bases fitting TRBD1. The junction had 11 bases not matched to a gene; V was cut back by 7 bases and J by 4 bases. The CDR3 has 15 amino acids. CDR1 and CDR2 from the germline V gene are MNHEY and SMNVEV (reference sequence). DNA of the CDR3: TGTGCCAGCAAGTCACCGGGACAGGGAGTTTACGAGCAGTACTTC. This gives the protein CASKSPGQGVYEQYF.

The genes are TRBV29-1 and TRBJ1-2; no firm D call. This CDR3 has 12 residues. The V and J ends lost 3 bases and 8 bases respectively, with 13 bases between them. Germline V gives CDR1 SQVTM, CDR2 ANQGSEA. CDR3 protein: CSVDLGVRGYTF. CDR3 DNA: TGCAGCGTTGATCTCGGGGTGAGGGGCTACACCTTC. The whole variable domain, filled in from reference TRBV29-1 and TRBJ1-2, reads SAVISQKPSRDICQRGTSLTIQCQVDSQVTMMFWYRQQPGQSLTLIATANQGSEATYESGFVIDKFPISRPNLTFSTLTVSNMSPEDSSIYLCSVDLGVRGYTFGSGTRLTVV.

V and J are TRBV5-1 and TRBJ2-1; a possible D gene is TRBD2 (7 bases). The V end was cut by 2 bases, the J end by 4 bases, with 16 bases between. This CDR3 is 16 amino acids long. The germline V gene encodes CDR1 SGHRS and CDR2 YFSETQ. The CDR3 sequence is CASSLTAGAGYNEQFF. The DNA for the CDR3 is TGCGCCAGCAGCTTAACGGCGGGGGCGGGTTACAATGAGCAGTTCTTC. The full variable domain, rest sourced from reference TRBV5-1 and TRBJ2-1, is KAGVTQTPRYLIKTRGQQVTLSCSPISGHRSVSWYQQTPGQGLQFLFEYFSETQRNKGNFPGRFSGRQFSNSRSEMNVSTLELGDSALYLCASSLTAGAGYNEQFFGPGTRLTVL.

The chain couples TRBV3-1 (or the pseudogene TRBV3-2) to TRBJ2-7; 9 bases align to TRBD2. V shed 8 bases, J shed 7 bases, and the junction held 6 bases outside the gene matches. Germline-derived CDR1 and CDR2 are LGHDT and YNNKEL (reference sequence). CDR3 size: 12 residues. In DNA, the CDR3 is TGTGCCAGCGGCGGGGGGGCGGAAGAGCAGTACTTC. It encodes CASGGGAEEQYF.

CDR3: CASSPGLTSSYNEQFF. The CDR3 coding sequence is TGTGCCAGCAGTCCCGGACTCACGAGCTCCTACAATGAGCAGTTCTTC. The rearrangement joins TRBV28 to TRBJ2-1; a possible D gene is TRBD2 (5 bases). Trimming removed 5 bases from V and 0 bases from J, with 14 bases in between. There are 16 residues in the CDR3. CDR1 and CDR2 from the germline V gene are MDHEN and SYDVKM.

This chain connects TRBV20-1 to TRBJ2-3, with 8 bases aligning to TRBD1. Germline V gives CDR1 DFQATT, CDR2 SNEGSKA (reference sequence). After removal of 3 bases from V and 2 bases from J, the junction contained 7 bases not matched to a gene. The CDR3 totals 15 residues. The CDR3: CSASAPDRDTDTQYF. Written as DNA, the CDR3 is TGCAGTGCTAGTGCCCCGGACAGGGACACAGATACGCAGTATTTT.

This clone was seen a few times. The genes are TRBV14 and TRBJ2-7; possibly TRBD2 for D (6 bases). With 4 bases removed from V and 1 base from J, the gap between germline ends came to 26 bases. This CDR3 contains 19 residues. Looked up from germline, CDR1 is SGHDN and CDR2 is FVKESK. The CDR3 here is CASSPMHRLRGSKSYEQYF. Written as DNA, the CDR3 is TGTGCCAGCAGCCCAATGCATAGACTTCGGGGGAGCAAATCCTACGAGCAGTACTTC.

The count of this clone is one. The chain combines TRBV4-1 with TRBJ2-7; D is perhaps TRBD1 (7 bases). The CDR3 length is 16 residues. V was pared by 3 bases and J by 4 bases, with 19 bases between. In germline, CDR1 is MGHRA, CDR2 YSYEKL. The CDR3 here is CASSQATGAGNYEQYF. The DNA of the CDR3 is TGCGCCAGCAGCCAGGCCACAGGGGCGGGAAATTACGAGCAGTACTTC.

The CDR3 reads CASSQLAKGGWSYEQYF. DNA for the CDR3: TGTGCCAGCAGCCAATTGGCGAAAGGGGGCTGGTCCTACGAGCAGTACTTC. The chain couples TRBV3-1 (or the pseudogene TRBV3-2) to TRBJ2-7; 7 nucleotides line up with TRBD1. CDR1 and CDR2 (germline): LGHDT, YNNKEL (reference sequence). After removal of 2 bases from V and 1 base from J, the junction contained 11 bases not matched to a gene. The CDR3 has 17 amino acids.

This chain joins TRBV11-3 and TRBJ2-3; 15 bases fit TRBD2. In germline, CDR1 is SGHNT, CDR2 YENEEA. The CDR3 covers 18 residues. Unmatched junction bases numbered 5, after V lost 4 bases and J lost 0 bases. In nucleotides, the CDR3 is TGTGCCAGCAGCTCAGGGACTAGCGGGAGGAGGAGCACAGATACGCAGTATTTT. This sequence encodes CASSSGTSGRRSTDTQYF.

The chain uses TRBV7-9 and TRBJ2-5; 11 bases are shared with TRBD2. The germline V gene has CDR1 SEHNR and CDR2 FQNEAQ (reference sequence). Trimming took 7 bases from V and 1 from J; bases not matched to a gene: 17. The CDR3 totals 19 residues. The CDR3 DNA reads TGTGCCAGCACCCTCCTCGCGGGGGCTAGCGGGGGGATCCAAGAGACCCAGTACTTC. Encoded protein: CASTLLAGASGGIQETQYF.

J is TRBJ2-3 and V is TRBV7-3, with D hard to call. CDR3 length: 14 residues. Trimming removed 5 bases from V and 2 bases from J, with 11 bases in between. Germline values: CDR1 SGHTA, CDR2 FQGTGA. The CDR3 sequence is CASSNSRPTDTQYF. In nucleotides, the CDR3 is TGTGCCAGCAGCAACTCCCGGCCCACAGATACGCAGTATTTT.

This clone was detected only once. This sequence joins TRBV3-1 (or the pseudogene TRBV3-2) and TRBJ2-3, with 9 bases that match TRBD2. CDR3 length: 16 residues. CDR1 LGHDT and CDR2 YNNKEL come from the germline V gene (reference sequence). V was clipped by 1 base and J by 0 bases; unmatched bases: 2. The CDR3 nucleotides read TGTGCCAGCAGCCAAGGGACTAGCGCCAGCACAGATACGCAGTATTTT. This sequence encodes CASSQGTSASTDTQYF.

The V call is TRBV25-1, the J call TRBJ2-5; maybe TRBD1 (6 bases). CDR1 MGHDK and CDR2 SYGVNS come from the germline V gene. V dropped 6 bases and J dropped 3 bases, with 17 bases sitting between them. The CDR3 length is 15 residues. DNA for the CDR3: TGTGCCAGCAGCGCAGGACAGAAGGGAAAAGAGACCCAGTACTTC. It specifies CASSAGQKGKETQYF.

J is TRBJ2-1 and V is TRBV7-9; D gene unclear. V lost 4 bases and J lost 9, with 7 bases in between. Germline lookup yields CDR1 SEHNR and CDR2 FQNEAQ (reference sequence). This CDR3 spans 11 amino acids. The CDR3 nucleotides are TGTGCCAGCAGCTCCTTCGGTGAGCAGTTCTTC. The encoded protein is CASSSFGEQFF.

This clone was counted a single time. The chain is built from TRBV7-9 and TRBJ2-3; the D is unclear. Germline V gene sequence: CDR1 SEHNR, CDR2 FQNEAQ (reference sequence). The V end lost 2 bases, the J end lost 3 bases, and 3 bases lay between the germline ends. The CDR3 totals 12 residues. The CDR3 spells CASSLQTDTQYF. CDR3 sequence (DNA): TGTGCCAGCAGCTTACAGACAGATACGCAGTATTTT.

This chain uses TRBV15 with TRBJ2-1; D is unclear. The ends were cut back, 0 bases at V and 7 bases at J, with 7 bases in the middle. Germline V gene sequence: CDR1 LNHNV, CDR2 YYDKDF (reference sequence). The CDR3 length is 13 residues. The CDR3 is CATSREDENEQFF. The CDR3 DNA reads TGTGCCACCAGCAGAGAGGACGAGAATGAGCAGTTCTTC.

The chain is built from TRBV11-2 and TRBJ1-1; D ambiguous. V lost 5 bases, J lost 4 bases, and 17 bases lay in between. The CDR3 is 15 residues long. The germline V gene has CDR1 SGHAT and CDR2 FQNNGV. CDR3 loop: CASSPRARSSTEAFF. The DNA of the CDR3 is TGTGCCAGCAGCCCCCGGGCCCGGAGCAGCACTGAAGCTTTCTTT.

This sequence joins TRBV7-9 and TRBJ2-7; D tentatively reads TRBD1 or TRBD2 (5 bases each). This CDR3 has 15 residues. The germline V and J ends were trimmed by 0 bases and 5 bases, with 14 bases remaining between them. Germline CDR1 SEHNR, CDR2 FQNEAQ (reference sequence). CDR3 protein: CASSLALVGVHEQYF. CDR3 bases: TGTGCCAGCAGCTTAGCGCTCGTGGGGGTCCACGAGCAGTACTTC.

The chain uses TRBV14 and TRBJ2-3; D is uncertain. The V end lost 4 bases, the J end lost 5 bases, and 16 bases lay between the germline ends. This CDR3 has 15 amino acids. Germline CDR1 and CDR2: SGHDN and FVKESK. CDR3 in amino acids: CASSRRPWTEDTQYF. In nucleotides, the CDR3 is TGTGCCAGCAGCCGCCGGCCTTGGACGGAAGATACGCAGTATTTT.

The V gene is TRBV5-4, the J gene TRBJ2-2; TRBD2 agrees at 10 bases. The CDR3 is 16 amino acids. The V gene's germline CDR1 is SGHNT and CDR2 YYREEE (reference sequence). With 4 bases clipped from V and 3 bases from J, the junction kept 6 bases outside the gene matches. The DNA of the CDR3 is TGTGCCAGCAGCCCGAGCGGGGGGGTCGACACCGGGGAGCTGTTTTTT. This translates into CASSPSGGVDTGELFF.

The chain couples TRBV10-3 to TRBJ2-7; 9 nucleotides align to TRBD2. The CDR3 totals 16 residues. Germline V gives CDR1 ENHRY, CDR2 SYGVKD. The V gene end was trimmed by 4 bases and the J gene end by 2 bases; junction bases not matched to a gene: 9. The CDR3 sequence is CAISGTVAGVPYEQYF. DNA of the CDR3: TGTGCCATCAGTGGGACGGTAGCGGGGGTCCCCTACGAGCAGTACTTC.

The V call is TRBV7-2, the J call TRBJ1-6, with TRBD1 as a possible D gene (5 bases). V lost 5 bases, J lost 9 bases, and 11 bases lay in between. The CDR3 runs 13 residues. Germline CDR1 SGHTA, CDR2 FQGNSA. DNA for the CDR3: TGTGCCAGCAGCCTAGGGACCCCTTCACCCCTCCACTTT. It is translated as CASSLGTPSPLHF.